This entry describes one T cell receptor (beta chain). What it recognizes is unknown. The study ran its PCR with 60 Vbeta and 13 Jbeta primers. Measured with immunoSEQ multiplex PCR; TCRdb has only the in-frame clones, and not every one. This sample carries 110,000 to 150,000 clones, around four fifths of them seen once, and the ten largest clones take over 2%. CDR1 is SGHVS and CDR2 is FQNEAQ in the germline V gene. The V and J ends lost 5 bases and 0 bases, in that order; junction bases with no gene match: 3. The CDR3 is 15 amino acids. These data originate in a study of cytomegalovirus exposure and HLA in healthy donors. Overall study results and limits: Cytomegalovirus association was assigned to about 180 TCR beta chains. In the analysis, some V segments, TRBV6-2 and TRBV6-3 included, were excluded as indistinguishable.

This sequence originates from a man aged 25-40 years in good health and CMV-seronegative. Sequencing was done on a sample of PBMCs. The V gene is TRBV7-8, the J gene TRBJ2-1, with 8 positions matching TRBD1. The CDR3 coding sequence is TGTGCCAGCAGCGCAGACAGGGGCTCCTACAATGAGCAGTTCTTC. It encodes CASSADRGSYNEQFF.